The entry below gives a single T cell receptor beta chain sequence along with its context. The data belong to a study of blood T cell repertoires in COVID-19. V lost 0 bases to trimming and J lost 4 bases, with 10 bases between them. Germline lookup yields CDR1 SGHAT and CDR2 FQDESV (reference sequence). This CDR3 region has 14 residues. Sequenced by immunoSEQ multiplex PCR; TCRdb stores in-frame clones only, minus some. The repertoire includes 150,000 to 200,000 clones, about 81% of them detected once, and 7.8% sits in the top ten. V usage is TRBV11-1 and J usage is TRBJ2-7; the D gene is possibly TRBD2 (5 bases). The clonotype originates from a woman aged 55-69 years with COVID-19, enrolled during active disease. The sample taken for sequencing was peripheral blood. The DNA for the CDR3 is TGTGCCAGCAGCTTAGCCGGCCTAGCTTACGAGCAGTACTTC. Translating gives CASSLAGLAYEQYF. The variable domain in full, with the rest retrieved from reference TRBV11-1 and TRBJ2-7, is EAEVAQSPRYKITEKSQAVAFWCDPISGHATLYWYRQILGQGPELLVQFQDESVVDDSQLPKDRFSAERLKGVDSTLKIQPAELGDSAMYLCASSLAGLAYEQYFGPGTRLTVT.